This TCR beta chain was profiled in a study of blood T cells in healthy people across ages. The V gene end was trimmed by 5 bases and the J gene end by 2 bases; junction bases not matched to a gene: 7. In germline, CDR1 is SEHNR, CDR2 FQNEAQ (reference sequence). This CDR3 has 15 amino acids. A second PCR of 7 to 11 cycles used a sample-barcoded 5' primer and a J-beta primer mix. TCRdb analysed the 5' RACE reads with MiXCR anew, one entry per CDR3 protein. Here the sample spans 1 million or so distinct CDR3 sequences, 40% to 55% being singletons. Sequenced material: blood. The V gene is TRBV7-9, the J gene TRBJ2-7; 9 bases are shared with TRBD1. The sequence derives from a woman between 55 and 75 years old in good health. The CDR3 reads CASSTRQGGTYEQYF. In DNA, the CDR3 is TGTGCCAGCAGCACGCGACAGGGGGGGACCTACGAGCAGTACTTC.